Sequencing of this T cell receptor (beta chain) was carried out in a study of blood T cell repertoires in COVID-19. As for the study in general: Nucleic acid was either cDNA or gDNA, and it came from T cells, B-cell-depleted T cells, or PBMCs.

In germline, CDR1 is MDHEN, CDR2 SYDVKM. The length of the CDR3 is 18 residues. After removal of 1 base from V and 3 bases from J, the junction contained 14 bases not matched to a gene. Assay used: immunoSEQ multiplex PCR; TCRdb lists only in-frame clones, some missing. The profile covers tens of thousands of clones, with roughly 91% appearing a single time and around 0.52% taken by the ten largest. This TCR derives from a man in his fifties or sixties with COVID-19, enrolled during active disease. The sample comprised peripheral blood. V gene TRBV28 combines with J gene TRBJ1-2, with TRBD1 matching 7 bases. The CDR3 DNA reads as TGTGCCAGCAGTTTATTCAGGGGGGTAAGGTGGGCCTACTATGGCTACACCTTC. As protein: CASSLFRGVRWAYYGYTF.